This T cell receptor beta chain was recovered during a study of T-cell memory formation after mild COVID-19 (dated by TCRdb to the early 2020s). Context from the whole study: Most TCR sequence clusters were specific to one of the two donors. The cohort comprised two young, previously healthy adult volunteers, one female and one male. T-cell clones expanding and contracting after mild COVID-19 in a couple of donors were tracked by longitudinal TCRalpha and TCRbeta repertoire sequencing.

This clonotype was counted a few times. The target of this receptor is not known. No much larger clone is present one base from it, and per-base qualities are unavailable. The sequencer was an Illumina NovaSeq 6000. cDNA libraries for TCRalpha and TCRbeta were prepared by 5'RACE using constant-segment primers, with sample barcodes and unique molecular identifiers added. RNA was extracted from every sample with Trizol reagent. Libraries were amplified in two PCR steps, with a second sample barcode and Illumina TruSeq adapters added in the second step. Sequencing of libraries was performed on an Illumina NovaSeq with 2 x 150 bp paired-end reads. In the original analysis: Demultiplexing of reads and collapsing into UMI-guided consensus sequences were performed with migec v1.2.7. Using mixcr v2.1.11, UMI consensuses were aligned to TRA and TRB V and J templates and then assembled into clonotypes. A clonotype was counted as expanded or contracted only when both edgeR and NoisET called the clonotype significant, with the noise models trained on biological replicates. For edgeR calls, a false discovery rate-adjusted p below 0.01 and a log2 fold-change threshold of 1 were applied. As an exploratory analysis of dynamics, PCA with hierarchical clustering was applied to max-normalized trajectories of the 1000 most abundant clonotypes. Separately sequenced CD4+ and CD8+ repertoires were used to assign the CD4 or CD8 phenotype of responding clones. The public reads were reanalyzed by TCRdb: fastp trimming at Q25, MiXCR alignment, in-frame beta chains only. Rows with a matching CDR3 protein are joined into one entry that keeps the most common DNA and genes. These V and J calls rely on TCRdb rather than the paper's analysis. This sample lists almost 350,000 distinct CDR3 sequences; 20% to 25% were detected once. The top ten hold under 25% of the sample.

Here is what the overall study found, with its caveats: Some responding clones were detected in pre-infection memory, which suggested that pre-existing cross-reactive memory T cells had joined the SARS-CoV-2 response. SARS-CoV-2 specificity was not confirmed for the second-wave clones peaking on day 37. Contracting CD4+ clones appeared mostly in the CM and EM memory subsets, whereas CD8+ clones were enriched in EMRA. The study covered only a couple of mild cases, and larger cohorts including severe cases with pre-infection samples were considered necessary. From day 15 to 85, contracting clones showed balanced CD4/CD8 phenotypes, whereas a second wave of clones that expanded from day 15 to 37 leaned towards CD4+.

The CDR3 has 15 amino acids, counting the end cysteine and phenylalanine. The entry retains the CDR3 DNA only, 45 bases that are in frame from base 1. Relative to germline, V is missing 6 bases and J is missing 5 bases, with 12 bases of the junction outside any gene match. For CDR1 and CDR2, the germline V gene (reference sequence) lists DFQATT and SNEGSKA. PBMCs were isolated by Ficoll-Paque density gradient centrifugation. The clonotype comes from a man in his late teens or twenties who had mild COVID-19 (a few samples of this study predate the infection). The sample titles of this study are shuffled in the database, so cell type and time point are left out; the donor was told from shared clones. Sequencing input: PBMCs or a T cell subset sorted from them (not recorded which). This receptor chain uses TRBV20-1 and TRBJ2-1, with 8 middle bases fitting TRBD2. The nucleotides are TGCAGTGCACCCGGGAGGGGGGAGCTAAACAATGAGCAGTTCTTC. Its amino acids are CSAPGRGELNNEQFF.